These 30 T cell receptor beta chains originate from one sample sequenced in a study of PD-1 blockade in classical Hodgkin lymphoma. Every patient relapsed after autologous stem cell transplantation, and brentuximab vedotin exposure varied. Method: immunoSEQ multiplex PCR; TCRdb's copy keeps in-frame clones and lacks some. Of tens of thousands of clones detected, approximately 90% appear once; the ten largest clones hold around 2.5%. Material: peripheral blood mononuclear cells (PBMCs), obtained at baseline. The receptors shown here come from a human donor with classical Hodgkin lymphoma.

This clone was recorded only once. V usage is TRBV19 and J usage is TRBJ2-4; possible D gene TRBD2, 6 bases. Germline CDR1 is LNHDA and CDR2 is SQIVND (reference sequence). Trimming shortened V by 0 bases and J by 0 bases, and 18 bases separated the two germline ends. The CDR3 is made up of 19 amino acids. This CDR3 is CASSIEGGLTTVAKNIQYF. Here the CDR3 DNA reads TGTGCCAGTAGTATAGAGGGAGGACTAACAACAGTAGCCAAAAACATTCAGTACTTC.

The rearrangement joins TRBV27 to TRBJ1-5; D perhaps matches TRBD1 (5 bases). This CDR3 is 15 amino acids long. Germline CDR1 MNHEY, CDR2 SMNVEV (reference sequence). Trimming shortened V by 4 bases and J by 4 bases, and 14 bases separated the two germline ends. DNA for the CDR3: TGTGCCAGCAGTTATATTGGGACGGGAAATCAGCCCCAGCATTTT. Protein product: CASSYIGTGNQPQHF.

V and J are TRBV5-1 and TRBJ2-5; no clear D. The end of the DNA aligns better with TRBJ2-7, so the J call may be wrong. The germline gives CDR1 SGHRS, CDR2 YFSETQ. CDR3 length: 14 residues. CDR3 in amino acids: CASSTDGLSYEQYF. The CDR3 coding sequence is TGCGCCAGCAGCACGGACGGTTTGTCCTACGAGCAGTACTTC.

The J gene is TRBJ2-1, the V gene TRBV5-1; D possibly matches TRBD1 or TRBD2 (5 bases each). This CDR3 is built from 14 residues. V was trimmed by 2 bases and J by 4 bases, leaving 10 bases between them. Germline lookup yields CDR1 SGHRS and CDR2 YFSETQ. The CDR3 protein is CASSFPGSYNEQFF. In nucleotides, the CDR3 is TGCGCCAGCAGCTTCCCAGGGAGTTACAATGAGCAGTTCTTC.

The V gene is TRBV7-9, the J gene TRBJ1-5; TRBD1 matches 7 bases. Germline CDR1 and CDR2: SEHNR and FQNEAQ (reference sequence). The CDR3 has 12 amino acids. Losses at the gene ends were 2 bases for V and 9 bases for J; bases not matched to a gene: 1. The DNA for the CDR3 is TGTGCCAGCAGCTTACGGACAGGGCCCCAGCATTTT. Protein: CASSLRTGPQHF.

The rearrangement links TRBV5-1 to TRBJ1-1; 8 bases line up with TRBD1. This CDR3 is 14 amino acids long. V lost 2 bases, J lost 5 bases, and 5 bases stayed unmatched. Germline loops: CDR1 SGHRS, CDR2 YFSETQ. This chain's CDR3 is CASSFTGQGTEAFF. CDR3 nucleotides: TGCGCCAGCAGCTTTACCGGACAGGGAACTGAAGCTTTCTTT.

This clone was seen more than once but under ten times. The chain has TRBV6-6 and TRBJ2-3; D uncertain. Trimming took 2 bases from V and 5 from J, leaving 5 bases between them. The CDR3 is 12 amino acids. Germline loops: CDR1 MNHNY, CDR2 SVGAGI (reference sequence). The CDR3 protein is CASSYREDTQYF. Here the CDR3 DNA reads TGTGCCAGCAGTTACAGGGAAGATACGCAGTATTTT.

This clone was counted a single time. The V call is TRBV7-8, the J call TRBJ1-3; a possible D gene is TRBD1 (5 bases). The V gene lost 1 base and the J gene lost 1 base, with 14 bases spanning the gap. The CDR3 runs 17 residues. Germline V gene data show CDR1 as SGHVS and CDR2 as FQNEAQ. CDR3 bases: TGTGCCAGCAGCTTAGTCGGGCAGGGCCAATCTGGAAACACCATATATTTT. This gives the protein CASSLVGQGQSGNTIYF.

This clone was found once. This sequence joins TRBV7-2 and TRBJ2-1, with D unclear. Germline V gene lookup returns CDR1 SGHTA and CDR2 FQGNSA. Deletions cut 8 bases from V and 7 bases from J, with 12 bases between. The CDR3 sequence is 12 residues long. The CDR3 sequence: CASGQPGNEQFF. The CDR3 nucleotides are TGTGCCAGCGGGCAGCCTGGGAATGAGCAGTTCTTC.

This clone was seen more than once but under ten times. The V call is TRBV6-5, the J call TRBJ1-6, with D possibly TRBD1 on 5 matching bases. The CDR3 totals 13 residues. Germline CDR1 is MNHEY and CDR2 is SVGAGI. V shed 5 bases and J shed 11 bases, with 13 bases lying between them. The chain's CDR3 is CASSPTTGPPLHF. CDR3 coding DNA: TGTGCCAGCAGTCCAACGACGGGACCACCCCTCCACTTT.

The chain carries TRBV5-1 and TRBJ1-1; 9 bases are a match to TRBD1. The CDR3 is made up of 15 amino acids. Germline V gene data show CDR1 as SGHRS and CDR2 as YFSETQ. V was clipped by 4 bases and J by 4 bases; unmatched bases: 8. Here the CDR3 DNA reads TGCGCCAGCAGCGAACAGGGGGCTGGTAGCACTGAAGCTTTCTTT. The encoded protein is CASSEQGAGSTEAFF.

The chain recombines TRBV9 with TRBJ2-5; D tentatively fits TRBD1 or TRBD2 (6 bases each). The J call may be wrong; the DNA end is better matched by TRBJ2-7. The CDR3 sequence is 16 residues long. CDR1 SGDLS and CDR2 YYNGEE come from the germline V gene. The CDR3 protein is CASSVGGTPHPYEQYF. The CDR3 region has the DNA TGTGCCAGCAGCGTCGGCGGGACACCGCACCCCTACGAGCAGTACTTC.

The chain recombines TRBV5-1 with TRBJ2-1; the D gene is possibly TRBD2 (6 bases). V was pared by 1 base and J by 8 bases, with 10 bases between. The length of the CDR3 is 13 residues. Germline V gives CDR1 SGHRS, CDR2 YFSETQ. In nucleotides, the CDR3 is TGCGCCAGCAGCTTGTTACTAGCCTATGAGCAGTTCTTC. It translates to CASSLLLAYEQFF.

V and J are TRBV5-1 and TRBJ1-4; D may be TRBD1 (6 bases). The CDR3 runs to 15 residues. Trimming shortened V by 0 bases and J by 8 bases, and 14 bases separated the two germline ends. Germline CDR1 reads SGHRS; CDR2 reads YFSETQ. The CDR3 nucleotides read TGCGCCAGCAGCTTGGCGGGGGGGCAAGGGGAAAAACTGTTTTTT. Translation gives CASSLAGGQGEKLFF.

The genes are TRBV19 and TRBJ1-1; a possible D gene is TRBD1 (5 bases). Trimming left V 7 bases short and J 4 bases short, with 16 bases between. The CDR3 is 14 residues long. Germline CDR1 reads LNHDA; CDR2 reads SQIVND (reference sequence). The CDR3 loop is CASNEQGLGTEAFF. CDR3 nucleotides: TGTGCCAGTAACGAGCAGGGCCTGGGCACTGAAGCTTTCTTT.

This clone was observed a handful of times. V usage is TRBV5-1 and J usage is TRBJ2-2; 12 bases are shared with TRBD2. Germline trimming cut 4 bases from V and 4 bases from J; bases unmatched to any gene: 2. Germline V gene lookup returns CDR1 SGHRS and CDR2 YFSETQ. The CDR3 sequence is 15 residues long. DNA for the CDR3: TGCGCCAGCAGCGGACTAGCGGGGAGCACCGGGGAGCTGTTTTTT. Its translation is CASSGLAGSTGELFF.

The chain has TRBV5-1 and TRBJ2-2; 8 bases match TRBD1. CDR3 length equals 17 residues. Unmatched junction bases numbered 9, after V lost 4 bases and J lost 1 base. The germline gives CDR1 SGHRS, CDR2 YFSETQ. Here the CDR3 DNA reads TGCGCCAGCAGCGGATCCAGGGGGCGGGAGAACACCGGGGAGCTGTTTTTT. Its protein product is CASSGSRGRENTGELFF.

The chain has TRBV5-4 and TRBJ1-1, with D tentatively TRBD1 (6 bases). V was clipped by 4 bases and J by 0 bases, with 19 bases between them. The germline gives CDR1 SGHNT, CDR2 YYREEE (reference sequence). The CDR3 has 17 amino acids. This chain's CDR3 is CASSPRGGFGVNTEAFF. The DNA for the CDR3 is TGTGCCAGCAGCCCAAGGGGGGGTTTTGGGGTGAACACTGAAGCTTTCTTT.

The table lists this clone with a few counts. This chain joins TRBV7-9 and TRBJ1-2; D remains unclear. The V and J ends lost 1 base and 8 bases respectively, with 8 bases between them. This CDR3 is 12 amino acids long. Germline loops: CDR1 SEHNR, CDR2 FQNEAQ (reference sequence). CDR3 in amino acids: CASSLVGEGYTF. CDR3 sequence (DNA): TGTGCCAGCAGCTTAGTAGGCGAAGGCTACACCTTC. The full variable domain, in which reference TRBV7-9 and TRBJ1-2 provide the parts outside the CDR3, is DTGVSQNPRHKITKRGQNVTFRCDPISEHNRLYWYRQTLGQGPEFLTYFQNEAQLEKSRLLSDRFSAERPKGSFSTLEIQRTEQGDSAMYLCASSLVGEGYTFGSGTRLTVV.

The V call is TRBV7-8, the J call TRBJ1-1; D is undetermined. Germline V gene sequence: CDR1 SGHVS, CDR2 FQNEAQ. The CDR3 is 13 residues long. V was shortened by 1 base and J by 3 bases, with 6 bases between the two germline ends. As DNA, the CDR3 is TGTGCCAGCAGCTTAGTGGCCGACACTGAAGCTTTCTTT. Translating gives CASSLVADTEAFF.

CDR3 protein: CASSFSGGTLTDTQYF. In nucleotides, the CDR3 is TGCGCCAGCAGCTTTAGCGGGGGGACGCTCACAGATACGCAGTATTTT. The V call is TRBV5-1, the J call TRBJ2-3; TRBD2 agrees at 10 bases. CDR3 length equals 16 residues. Germline V gene lookup returns CDR1 SGHRS and CDR2 YFSETQ. V was pared by 2 bases and J by 2 bases, with 5 bases of the junction left unmatched.

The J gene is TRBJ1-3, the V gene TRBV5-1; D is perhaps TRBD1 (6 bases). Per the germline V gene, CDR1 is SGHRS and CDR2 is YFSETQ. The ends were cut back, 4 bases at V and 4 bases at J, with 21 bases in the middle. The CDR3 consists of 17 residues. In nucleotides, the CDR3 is TGCGCCAGCAGCCCATGGGGGGCAGGGTTCTCCGGAAACACCATATATTTT. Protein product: CASSPWGAGFSGNTIYF. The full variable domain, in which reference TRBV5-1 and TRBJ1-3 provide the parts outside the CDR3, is KAGVTQTPRYLIKTRGQQVTLSCSPISGHRSVSWYQQTPGQGLQFLFEYFSETQRNKGNFPGRFSGRQFSNSRSEMNVSTLELGDSALYLCASSPWGAGFSGNTIYFGEGSWLTVV.

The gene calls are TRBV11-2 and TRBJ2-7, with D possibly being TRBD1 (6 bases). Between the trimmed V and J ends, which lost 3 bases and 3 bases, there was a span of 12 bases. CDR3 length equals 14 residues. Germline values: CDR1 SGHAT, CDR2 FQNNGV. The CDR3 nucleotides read TGTGCCAGCAGCTTTCCGGGACAAAACTACGAGCAGTACTTC. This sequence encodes CASSFPGQNYEQYF.

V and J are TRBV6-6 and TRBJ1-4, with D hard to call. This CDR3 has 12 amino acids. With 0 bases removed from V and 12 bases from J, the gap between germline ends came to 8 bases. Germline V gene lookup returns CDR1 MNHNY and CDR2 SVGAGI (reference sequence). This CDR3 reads CASSYSTDQLFF. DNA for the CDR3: TGTGCCAGCAGTTACTCGACGGATCAACTGTTTTTT.

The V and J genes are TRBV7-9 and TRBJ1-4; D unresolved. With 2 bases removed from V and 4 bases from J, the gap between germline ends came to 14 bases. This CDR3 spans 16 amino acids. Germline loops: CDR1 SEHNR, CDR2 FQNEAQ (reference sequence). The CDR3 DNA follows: TGTGCCAGCAGCTTATCATCGTCCGTAATTAATGAAAAACTGTTTTTT. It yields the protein CASSLSSSVINEKLFF.

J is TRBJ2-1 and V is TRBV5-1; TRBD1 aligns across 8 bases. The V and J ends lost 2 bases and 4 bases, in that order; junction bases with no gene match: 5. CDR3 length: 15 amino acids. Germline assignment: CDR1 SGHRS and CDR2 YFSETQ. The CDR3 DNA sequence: TGCGCCAGCAGCTTCTCGGGACAGGCTTACAATGAGCAGTTCTTC. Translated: CASSFSGQAYNEQFF.

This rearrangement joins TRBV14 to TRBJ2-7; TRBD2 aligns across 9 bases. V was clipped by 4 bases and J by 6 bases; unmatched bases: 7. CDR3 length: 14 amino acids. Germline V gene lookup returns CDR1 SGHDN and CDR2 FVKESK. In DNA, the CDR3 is TGTGCCAGCAGCCCCCGGGGACTAGCTGTCGAGCAGTACTTC. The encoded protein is CASSPRGLAVEQYF.

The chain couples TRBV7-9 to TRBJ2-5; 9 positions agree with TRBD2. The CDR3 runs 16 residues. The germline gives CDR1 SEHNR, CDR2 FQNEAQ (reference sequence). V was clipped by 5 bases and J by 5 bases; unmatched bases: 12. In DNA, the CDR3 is TGTGCCAGCAGCCCTCCTAGCGGGGAGGGTATCGAGACCCAGTACTTC. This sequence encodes CASSPPSGEGIETQYF.

This chain's CDR3 is CASSPRTSGAYEQYF. In DNA form, the CDR3 reads TGCGCCAGCAGCCCCCGGACTAGCGGGGCTTACGAGCAGTACTTC. The chain employs TRBV5-1 and TRBJ2-7; TRBD2 agrees at 12 bases. V lost 4 bases, J lost 4 bases, and 6 bases stayed unmatched. Per germline, CDR1 SGHRS and CDR2 YFSETQ. The CDR3 consists of 15 residues.

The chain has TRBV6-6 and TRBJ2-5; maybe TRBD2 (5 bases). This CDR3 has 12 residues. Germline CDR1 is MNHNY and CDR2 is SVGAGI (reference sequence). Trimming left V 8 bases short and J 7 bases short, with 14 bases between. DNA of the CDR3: TGTGCCAGCTGCCTAGGAGGAGGGACCCAGTACTTC. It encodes CASCLGGGTQYF.